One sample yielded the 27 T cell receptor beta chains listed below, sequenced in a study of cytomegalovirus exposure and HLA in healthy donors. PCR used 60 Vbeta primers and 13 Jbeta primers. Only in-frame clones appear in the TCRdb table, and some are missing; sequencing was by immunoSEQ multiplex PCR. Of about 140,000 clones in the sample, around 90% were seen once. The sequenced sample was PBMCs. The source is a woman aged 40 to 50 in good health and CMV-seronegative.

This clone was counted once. The chain's CDR3 is CASSIIRGRYYEQYF. The DNA for the CDR3 is TGTGCCAGCAGCATAATCAGGGGGAGATACTACGAGCAGTACTTC. The V and J genes are TRBV7-2 and TRBJ2-7; 7 positions agree with TRBD1. There are 15 residues in the CDR3. Germline V gives CDR1 SGHTA, CDR2 FQGNSA. Germline trimming cut 5 bases from V and 3 bases from J; bases unmatched to any gene: 10. The entire variable domain, with the rest obtained from reference TRBV7-2 and TRBJ2-7, is as follows: GAGVSQSPSNKVTEKGKDVELRCDPISGHTALYWYRQSLGQGLEFLIYFQGNSAPDKSGLPSDRFSAERTGGSVSTLTIQRTQQEDSAVYLCASSIIRGRYYEQYFGPGTRLTVT.

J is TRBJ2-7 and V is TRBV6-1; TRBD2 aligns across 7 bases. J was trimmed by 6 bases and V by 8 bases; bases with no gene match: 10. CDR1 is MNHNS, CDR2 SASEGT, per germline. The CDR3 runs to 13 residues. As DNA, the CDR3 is TGTGCCAGCCGATTCGACGGGGGGAGCGAGCAGTACTTC. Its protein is CASRFDGGSEQYF.

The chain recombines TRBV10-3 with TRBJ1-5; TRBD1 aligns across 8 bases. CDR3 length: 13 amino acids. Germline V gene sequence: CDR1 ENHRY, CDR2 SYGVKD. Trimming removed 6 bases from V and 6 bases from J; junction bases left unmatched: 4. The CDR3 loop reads CAIRGQVGQPQHF. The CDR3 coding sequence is TGTGCCATCAGGGGACAGGTTGGTCAGCCCCAGCATTTT.

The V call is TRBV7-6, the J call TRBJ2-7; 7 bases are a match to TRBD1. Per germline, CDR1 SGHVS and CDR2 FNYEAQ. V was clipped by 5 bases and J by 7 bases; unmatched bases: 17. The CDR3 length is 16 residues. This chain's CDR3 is CASSPRGDRQRREQYF. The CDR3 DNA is TGTGCCAGCAGCCCACGTGGGGACAGACAACGTCGGGAGCAGTACTTC. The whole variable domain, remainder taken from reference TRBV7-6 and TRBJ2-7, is GAGVSQSPRYKVTKRGQDVALRCDPISGHVSLYWYRQALGQGPEFLTYFNYEAQQDKSGLPNDRFSAERPEGSISTLTIQRTEQRDSAMYRCASSPRGDRQRREQYFGPGTRLTVT.

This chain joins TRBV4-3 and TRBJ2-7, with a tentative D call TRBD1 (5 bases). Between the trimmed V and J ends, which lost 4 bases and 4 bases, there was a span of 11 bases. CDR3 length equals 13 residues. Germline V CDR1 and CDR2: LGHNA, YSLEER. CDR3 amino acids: CASSPSRGYEQYF. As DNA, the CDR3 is TGCGCCAGCAGCCCATCAAGGGGTTACGAGCAGTACTTC.

The CDR3 spells CAISKTSGDEQFF. The CDR3, as DNA: TGTGCCATCAGTAAAACTAGCGGCGATGAGCAGTTCTTC. This rearrangement joins TRBV10-3 to TRBJ2-1, with 8 bases that match TRBD2. The J segment lost 8 bases and the V segment lost 5 bases, leaving 5 bases of the junction unmatched. Per germline, CDR1 ENHRY and CDR2 SYGVKD. This CDR3 comprises 13 residues.

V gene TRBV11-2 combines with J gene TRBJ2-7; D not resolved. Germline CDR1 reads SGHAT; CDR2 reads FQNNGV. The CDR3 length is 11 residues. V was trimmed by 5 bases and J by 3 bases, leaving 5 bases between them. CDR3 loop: CASSPDYEQYF. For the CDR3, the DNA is TGTGCCAGCAGCCCAGACTACGAGCAGTACTTC.

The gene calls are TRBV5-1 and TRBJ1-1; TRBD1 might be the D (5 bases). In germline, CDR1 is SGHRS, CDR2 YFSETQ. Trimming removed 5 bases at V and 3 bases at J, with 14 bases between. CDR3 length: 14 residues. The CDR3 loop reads CASRRDGGDTEAFF. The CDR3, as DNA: TGCGCCAGCAGACGGGACGGGGGGGACACTGAAGCTTTCTTT. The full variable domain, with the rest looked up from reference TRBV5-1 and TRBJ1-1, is KAGVTQTPRYLIKTRGQQVTLSCSPISGHRSVSWYQQTPGQGLQFLFEYFSETQRNKGNFPGRFSGRQFSNSRSEMNVSTLELGDSALYLCASRRDGGDTEAFFGQGTRLTVV.

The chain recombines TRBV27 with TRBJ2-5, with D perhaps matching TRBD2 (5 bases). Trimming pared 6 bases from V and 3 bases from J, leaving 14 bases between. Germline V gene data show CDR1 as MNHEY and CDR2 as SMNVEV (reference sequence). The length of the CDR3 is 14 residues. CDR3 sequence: CASRPLLGEETQYF. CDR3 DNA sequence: TGTGCCAGCAGACCCTTACTAGGAGAAGAGACCCAGTACTTC.

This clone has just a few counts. In DNA form, the CDR3 reads TGTGCCACTAGCCAACCAACAGAGAACACTGAAGCTTTCTTT. Amino acids: CATSQPTENTEAFF. The chain carries TRBV6-1 and TRBJ1-1; D remains unclear. Germline-derived CDR1 and CDR2 are MNHNS and SASEGT. The CDR3 loop spans 14 amino acids. V lost 10 bases to trimming and J lost 1 base, with 16 bases between them.

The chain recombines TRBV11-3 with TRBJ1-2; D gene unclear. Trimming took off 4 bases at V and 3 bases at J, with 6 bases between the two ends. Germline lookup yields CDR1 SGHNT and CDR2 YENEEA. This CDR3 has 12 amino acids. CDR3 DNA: TGTGCCAGCAGCTCTCAGTACTATGGCTACACCTTC. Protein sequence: CASSSQYYGYTF.

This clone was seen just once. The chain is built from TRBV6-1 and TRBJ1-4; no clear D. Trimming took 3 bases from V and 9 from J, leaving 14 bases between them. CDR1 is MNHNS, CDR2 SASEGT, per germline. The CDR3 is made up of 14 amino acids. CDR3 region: CASSELVREQKLFF. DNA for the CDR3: TGTGCCAGCAGTGAGTTGGTTCGGGAGCAAAAACTGTTTTTT.

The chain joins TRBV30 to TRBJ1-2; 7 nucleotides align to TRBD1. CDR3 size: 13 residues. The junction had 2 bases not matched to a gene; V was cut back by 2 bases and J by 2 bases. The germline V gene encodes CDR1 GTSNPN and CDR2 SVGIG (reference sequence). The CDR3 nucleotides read TGTGCCTGGAGTAAGGGGGCGAACTATGGCTACACCTTC. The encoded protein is CAWSKGANYGYTF.

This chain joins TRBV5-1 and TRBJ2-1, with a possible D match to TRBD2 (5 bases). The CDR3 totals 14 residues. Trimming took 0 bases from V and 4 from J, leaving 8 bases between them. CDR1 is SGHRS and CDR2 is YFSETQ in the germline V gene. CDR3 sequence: CASSLVSGYNEQFF. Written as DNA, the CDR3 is TGCGCCAGCAGCTTGGTTTCGGGATACAATGAGCAGTTCTTC.

CDR3 loop: CASSQEVAFNYGYTF. The CDR3 nucleotides are TGTGCCAGCAGCCAAGAAGTAGCATTTAACTATGGCTACACCTTC. The J gene is TRBJ1-2, the V gene TRBV4-2; D unresolved. The CDR3 has 15 residues. V lost 0 bases, J lost 1 base, and 9 bases lay in between. Germline-derived CDR1 and CDR2 are LGHNA and YNFKEQ.

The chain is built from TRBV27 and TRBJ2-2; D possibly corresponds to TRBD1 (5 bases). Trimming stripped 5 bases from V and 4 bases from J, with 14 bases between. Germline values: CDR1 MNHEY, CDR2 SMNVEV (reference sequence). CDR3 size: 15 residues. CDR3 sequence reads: CASSIHRIPTGELFF. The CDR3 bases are TGTGCCAGCAGTATCCACAGGATACCCACCGGGGAGCTGTTTTTT.

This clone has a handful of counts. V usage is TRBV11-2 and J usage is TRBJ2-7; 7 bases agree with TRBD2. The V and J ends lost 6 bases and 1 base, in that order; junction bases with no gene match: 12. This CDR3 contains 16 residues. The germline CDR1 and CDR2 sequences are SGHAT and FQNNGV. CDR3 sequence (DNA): TGTGCCAGCAGACCTCTAGGTTCGCGGGGGTCCTACGAGCAGTACTTC. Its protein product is CASRPLGSRGSYEQYF.

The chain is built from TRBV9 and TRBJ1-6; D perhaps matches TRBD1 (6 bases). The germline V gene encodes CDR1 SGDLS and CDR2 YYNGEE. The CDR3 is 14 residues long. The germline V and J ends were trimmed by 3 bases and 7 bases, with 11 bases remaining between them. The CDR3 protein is CASSGNQGNSPLHF. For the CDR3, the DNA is TGTGCCAGCAGCGGAAATCAGGGGAATTCACCCCTCCACTTT.

The CDR3 region has the DNA TGTGCCAGCAGTCGTCTGGAGTCCCGGGAGACCCAGTACTTC. Encoded protein: CASSRLESRETQYF. The J gene is TRBJ2-5, the V gene TRBV25-1; no clear D. Germline V lookup: CDR1 MGHDK, CDR2 SYGVNS. V lost 5 bases to trimming and J lost 5 bases, with 15 bases between them. This CDR3 is built from 14 residues. Looking up the rest from reference TRBV25-1 and TRBJ2-5 gives the full variable domain: EADIYQTPRYLVIGTGKKITLECSQTMGHDKMYWYQQDPGMELHLIHYSYGVNSTEKGDLSSESTVSRIRTEHFPLTLESARPSHTSQYLCASSRLESRETQYFGPGTRLLVL.

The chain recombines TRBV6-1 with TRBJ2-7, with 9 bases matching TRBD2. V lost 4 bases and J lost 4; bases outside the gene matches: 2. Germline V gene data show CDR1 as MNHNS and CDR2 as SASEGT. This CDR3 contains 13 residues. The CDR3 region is CASSGGRVYEQYF. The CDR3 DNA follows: TGTGCCAGCAGTGGCGGGAGGGTTTACGAGCAGTACTTC.

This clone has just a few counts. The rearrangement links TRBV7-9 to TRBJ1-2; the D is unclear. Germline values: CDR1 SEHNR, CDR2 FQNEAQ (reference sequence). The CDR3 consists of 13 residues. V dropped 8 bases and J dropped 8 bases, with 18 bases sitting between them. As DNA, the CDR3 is TGTGCCAGCGCCGCCGGCGGAGCGAGCGGCTACACCTTC. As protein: CASAAGGASGYTF.

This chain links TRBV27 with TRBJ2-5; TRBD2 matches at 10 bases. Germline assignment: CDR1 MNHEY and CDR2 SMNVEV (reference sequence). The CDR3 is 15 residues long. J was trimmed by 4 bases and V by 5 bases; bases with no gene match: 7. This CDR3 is CASSPVAGGGETQYF. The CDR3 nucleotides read TGTGCCAGCAGTCCAGTAGCGGGAGGAGGAGAGACCCAGTACTTC.

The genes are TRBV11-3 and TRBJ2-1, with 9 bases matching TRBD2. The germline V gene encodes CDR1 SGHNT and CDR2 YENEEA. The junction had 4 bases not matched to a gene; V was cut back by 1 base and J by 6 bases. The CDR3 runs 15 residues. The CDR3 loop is CASSLGGGRGNEQFF. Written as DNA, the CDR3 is TGTGCCAGCAGCTTAGGAGGCGGGAGGGGCAATGAGCAGTTCTTC. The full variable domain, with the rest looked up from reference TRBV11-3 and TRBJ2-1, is EAGVVQSPRYKIIEKKQPVAFWCNPISGHNTLYWYLQNLGQGPELLIRYENEEAVDDSQLPKDRFSAERLKGVDSTLKIQPAELGDSAVYLCASSLGGGRGNEQFFGPGTRLTVL.

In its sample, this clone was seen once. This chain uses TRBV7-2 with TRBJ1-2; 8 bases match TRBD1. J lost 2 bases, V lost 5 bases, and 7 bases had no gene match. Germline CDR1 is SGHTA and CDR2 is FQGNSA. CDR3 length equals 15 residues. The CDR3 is CASSRGTGRNYGYTF. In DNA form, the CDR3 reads TGTGCCAGCAGCCGGGGGACAGGTCGGAACTATGGCTACACCTTC.

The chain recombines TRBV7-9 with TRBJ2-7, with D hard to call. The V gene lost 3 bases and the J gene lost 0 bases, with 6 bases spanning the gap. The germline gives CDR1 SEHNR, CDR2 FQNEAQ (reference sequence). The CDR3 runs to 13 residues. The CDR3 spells CASSFVSSYEQYF. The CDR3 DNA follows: TGTGCCAGCAGCTTCGTCAGCTCCTACGAGCAGTACTTC.

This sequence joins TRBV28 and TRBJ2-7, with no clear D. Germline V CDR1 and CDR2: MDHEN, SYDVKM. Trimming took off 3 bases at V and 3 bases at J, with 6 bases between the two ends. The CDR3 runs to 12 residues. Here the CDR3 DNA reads TGTGCCAGCAGTTTTACGGTCTACGAGCAGTACTTC. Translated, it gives CASSFTVYEQYF.

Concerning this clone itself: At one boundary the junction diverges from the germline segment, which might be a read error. CDR3 coding DNA: TGTTCCAGCAGCCCTTTCACAGATACGCAGTATTTT. Residues: CSSSPFTDTQYF. The genes are TRBV7-9 and TRBJ2-3; D remains ambiguous. The CDR3 length is 12 residues. CDR1 is SEHNR, CDR2 FQNEAQ, per germline (reference sequence).